The 2 T cell receptor beta chains below were found in one sample sequenced in a study of blood T cell repertoires in COVID-19. Sequencing was performed with immunoSEQ multiplex PCR; in TCRdb, only in-frame clones are kept and a portion is missing. The table shows some 70,000 clones, with 86% occurring only once. Source material: peripheral blood. The origin of the receptors is a man aged 30 to 39 with acute or convalescent COVID-19.

This clone was seen just once. This rearrangement joins TRBV28 to TRBJ2-4; D not certain. Germline CDR1 and CDR2: MDHEN and SYDVKM. CDR3 length: 13 amino acids. V lost 4 bases to trimming and J lost 0 bases, with 4 bases between them. The CDR3 DNA sequence: TGTGCCAGCAGTTCTTTAGCCAAAAACATTCAGTACTTC. This gives the protein CASSSLAKNIQYF.

The V call is TRBV30, the J call TRBJ2-2; 14 bases agree with TRBD2. Unmatched junction bases numbered 10, after V lost 5 bases and J lost 5 bases. The CDR3 loop spans 17 amino acids. Germline CDR1 reads GTSNPN; CDR2 reads SVGIG (reference sequence). The CDR3 spells CAWDRGTSGRSTGELFF. DNA for the CDR3: TGTGCCTGGGATAGAGGGACTAGCGGGAGAAGTACCGGGGAGCTGTTTTTT.